The TCR beta chain under discussion was sequenced for a study of CXCR3-negative and CXCR3-positive naive CD8 T cells. Study findings and constraints: Memory CD8+ T cell repertoires were far less diverse than both naive subsets. More hydrophobic TRB CDR3s were found in CXCR3-positive naive cells than in CXCR3-negative naive cells. The naive subsets expressed comparable surface CD5, and the authors inferred TCR strength from TRB CDR3 properties.

cDNA libraries for TRB were generated by 5' RACE incorporating UMI labels. TCRdb reprocessed the 5' RACE reads and keeps a single row for each CDR3 protein, giving no DNA. Listed are around 140,000 distinct CDR3 sequences; less than 0.55% falls within the top ten. The CDR3 is 14 amino acids. Germline V lookup: CDR1 SGHRS, CDR2 YFSETQ. With respect to this clonotype: Its antigen is currently unknown.

The genes are TRBV5-1 and TRBJ2-7. This receptor was taken from a human donor in good health. Some clones in this sample may be carry-over from other donors' samples. Sequences were obtained from naive CXCR3- CD8+ T cells from blood. Subset denoted: CD45RO-CCR7+CD27+CD95- naive CD8+ T cells lacking CXCR3 (TNR3-). This chain's CDR3 is CASSLRVSSYEQYF.